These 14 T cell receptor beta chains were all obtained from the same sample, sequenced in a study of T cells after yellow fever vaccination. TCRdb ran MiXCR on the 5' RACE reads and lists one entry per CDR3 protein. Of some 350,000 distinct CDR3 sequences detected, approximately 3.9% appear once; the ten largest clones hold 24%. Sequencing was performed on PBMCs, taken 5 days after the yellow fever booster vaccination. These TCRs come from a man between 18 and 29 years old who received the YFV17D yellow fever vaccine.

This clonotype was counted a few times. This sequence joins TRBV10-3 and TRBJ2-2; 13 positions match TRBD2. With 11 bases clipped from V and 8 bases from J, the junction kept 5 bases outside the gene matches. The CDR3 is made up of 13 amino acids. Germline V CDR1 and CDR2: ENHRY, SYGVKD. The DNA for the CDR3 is TGTGCCTCCGGACTAGCGGGGGCAGGGGAGCTGTTTTTT. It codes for CASGLAGAGELFF.

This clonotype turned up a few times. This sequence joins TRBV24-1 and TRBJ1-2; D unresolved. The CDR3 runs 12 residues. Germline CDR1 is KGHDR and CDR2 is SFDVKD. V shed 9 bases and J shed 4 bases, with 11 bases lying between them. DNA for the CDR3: TGTGCCACCGAGGACCCTTTCTATGGCTACACCTTC. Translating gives CATEDPFYGYTF.

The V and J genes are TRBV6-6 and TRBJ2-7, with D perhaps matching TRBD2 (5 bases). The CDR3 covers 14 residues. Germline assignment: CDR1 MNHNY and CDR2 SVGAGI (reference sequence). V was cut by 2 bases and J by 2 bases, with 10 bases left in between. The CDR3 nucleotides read TGTGCCAGCAGTTACGTAGGGAGTACCTACGAGCAGTACTTC. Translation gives CASSYVGSTYEQYF.

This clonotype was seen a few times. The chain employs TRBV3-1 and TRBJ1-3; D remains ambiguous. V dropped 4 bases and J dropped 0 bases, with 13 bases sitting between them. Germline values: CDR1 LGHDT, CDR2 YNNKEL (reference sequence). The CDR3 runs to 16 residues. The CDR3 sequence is CASSPFAESSGNTIYF. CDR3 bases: TGTGCCAGCAGCCCATTCGCGGAGAGCTCTGGAAACACCATATATTTT.

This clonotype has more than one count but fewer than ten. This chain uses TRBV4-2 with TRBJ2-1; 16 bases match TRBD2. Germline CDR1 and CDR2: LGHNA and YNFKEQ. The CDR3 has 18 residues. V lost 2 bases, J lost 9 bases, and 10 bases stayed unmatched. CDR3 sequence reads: CASSQYPGLAGGPGEQFF. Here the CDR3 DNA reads TGTGCCAGCAGCCAATACCCGGGACTAGCGGGGGGGCCCGGTGAGCAGTTCTTC.

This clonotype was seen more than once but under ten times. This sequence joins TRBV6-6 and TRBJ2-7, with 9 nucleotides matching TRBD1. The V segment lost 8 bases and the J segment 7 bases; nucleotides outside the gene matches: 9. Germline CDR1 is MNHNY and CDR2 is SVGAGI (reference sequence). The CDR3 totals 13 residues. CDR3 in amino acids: CASGQGQGQEQYF. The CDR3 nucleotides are TGTGCCAGCGGCCAAGGACAGGGGCAAGAGCAGTACTTC.

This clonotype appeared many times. The CDR3 spells CASSESEGGGYGYTF. In nucleotides, the CDR3 is TGTGCCAGCAGTGAAAGTGAAGGGGGCGGCTATGGCTACACCTTC. The V gene is TRBV6-1, the J gene TRBJ1-2, with 7 nucleotides matching TRBD1. The CDR3 is 15 residues long. Losses at the gene ends were 2 bases for V and 4 bases for J; bases not matched to a gene: 7. Germline CDR1 reads MNHNS; CDR2 reads SASEGT.

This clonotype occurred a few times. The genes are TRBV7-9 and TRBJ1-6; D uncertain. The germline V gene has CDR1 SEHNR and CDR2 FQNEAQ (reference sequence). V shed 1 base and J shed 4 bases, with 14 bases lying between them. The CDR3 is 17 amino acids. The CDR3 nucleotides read TGTGCCAGCAGCTTAGATTTGGGAGGTGATTATAATTCACCCCTCCACTTT. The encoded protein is CASSLDLGGDYNSPLHF.

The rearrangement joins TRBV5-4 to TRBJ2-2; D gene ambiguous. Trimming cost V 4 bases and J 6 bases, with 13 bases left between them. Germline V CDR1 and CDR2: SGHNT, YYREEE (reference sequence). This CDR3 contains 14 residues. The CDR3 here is CASSTAVAPGELFF. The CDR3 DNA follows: TGTGCCAGCAGCACCGCAGTGGCCCCCGGGGAGCTGTTTTTT.

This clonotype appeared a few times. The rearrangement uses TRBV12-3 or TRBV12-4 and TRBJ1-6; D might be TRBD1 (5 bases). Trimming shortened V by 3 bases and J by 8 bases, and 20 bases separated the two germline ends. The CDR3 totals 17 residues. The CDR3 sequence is CASSLGIRGRDDSPLHF. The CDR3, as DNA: TGTGCCAGCAGTTTGGGAATAAGGGGCCGTGATGATTCACCCCTCCACTTT.

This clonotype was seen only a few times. CDR3 bases: TGTGCCAGCAGCCCCCCGACAGGGAAGGAATACTTC. Translated, it gives CASSPPTGKEYF. The chain recombines TRBV7-9 with TRBJ2-4, with 7 positions matching TRBD1. The CDR3 contains 12 residues. With V trimmed by 5 bases and J by 16 bases, 11 bases remained unmatched. Germline CDR1 and CDR2: SEHNR and FQNEAQ (reference sequence).

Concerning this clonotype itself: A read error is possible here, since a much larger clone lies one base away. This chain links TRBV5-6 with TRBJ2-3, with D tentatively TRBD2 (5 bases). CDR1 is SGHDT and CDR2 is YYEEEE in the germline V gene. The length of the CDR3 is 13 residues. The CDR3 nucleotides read TGTGCCAGGAGCTACGGGGGCACAGATACGCAGTATTTT. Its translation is CARSYGGTDTQYF.

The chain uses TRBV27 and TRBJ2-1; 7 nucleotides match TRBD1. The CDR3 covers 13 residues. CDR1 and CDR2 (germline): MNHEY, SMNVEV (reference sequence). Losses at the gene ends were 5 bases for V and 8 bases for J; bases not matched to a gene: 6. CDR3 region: CASSGDSMHEQFF. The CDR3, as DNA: TGTGCCAGCAGTGGGGACAGCATGCATGAGCAGTTCTTC.

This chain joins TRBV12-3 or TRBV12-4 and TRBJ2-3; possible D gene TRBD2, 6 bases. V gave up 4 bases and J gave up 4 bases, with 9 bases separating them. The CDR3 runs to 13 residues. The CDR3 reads CASSSTRSDTQYF. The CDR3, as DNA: TGTGCCAGCAGTTCGACTAGATCAGATACGCAGTATTTT.